This T cell receptor (beta chain) was recorded in a study of blood T cell repertoires in COVID-19. The table came from immunoSEQ multiplex PCR; TCRdb's copy has only in-frame clones and leaves some out. Among 350,000 to 400,000 clones listed, roughly nine tenths were seen once. Germline loops: CDR1 KGHSH, CDR2 LQKENI. V lost 3 bases, J lost 4 bases, and 9 bases lay in between. The CDR3 is 13 amino acids. Enrolled through a virtual design, the participants were between roughly 18 and 89 years of age and came from 24 US areas. The specimen was PBMCs or T cells enriched from blood (not recorded which). This clonotype was obtained from a man aged 18 to 29 who had recovered from COVID-19. The chain has TRBV18 and TRBJ2-5, with a weak D call TRBD2 (6 bases). In DNA form, the CDR3 reads TGTGCCAGCTCACCCCGGGAGAGAGAGACCCAGTACTTC. This gives the protein CASSPRERETQYF.